These 17 T cell receptor beta chains came from one sample sequenced in a study of blood T cell repertoires in COVID-19 (dated by TCRdb to about 2020). Receptor libraries were prepared by the immunoSEQ multiplex PCR assay. TCRdb carries this immuneACCESS record with in-frame sequences only. Its versions omit some clonotypes, under half of them owing to an unresolved V gene in the studies checked, with the rest unexplained. The sample profile shows roughly 41,000 clones; around four fifths of them were found once. Of the sample, around 40% is held by the ten largest clones. The sequencing input was peripheral blood. The receptors here all came from a woman over 75 with acute or convalescent COVID-19.

A few counts support this clone. The rearrangement uses TRBV6-5 and TRBJ1-6; D gene uncertain. Germline V CDR1 and CDR2: MNHEY, SVGAGI. The CDR3 sequence is 13 residues long. Trimming took 5 bases from V and 7 from J, leaving 9 bases between them. DNA for the CDR3: TGTGCCAGCAGTAGGTCAGGCAATTCACCCCTCCACTTT. It translates to CASSRSGNSPLHF.

In this sample, this clone turned up once. The chain links TRBV6-5 to TRBJ2-5, with TRBD2 identical over 10 bases. This CDR3 contains 13 residues. V lost 7 bases, J lost 5 bases, and 4 bases stayed unmatched. CDR1 and CDR2 from the germline V gene are MNHEY and SVGAGI. CDR3 loop: CASTQRGGETQYF. CDR3 nucleotide sequence: TGTGCCAGCACCCAGCGGGGGGGGGAGACCCAGTACTTC.

The chain combines TRBV18 with TRBJ1-1, with 8 bases matching TRBD1. CDR3 length: 13 residues. Germline CDR1 KGHSH, CDR2 LQKENI. V lost 6 bases and J lost 4; bases outside the gene matches: 4. The DNA for the CDR3 is TGTGCCAGCTCCGGACAGGGCGGCACTGAAGCTTTCTTT. Encoded protein: CASSGQGGTEAFF. The variable domain in full, with the rest retrieved from reference TRBV18 and TRBJ1-1, is NAGVMQNPRHLVRRRGQEARLRCSPMKGHSHVYWYRQLPEEGLKFMVYLQKENIIDESGMPKERFSAEFPKEGPSILRIQQVVRGDSAAYFCASSGQGGTEAFFGQGTRLTVV.

This chain uses TRBV28 with TRBJ2-7; 8 bases agree with TRBD2. The CDR3 covers 14 residues. Trimming removed 3 bases from V and 7 bases from J; junction bases left unmatched: 8. CDR1 is MDHEN and CDR2 is SYDVKM in the germline V gene. The CDR3 nucleotides are TGTGCCAGCAGTTTTTACGGGGGGGCAAGGGAGCAGTACTTC. Translation gives CASSFYGGAREQYF.

DNA for the CDR3: TGTGCCAGTAGTATAGCTCCAGAGACAGATCAGCCCCAGCATTTT. Its translation is CASSIAPETDQPQHF. The gene calls are TRBV19 and TRBJ1-5, with TRBD1 as a possible D gene (5 bases). The CDR3 has 15 amino acids. The ends were cut back, 1 base at V and 5 bases at J, with 12 bases in the middle. The germline gives CDR1 LNHDA, CDR2 SQIVND (reference sequence).

The chain carries TRBV29-1 and TRBJ1-2; TRBD1 matches at 9 bases. Germline lookup yields CDR1 SQVTM and CDR2 ANQGSEA. Unmatched junction bases numbered 6, after V lost 5 bases and J lost 5 bases. The CDR3 spans 13 residues. The CDR3 sequence is CSVSGTGTYGYTF. The CDR3 coding sequence is TGCAGCGTTTCCGGGACAGGGACGTATGGCTACACCTTC.

This rearrangement joins TRBV19 to TRBJ1-1; 7 nucleotides agree with TRBD1. V shed 6 bases, J shed 5 bases, and the junction held 6 bases outside the gene matches. The CDR3 has 13 amino acids. The V gene's germline CDR1 is LNHDA and CDR2 SQIVND (reference sequence). CDR3 DNA sequence: TGTGCCAGTAGCTCCCAGGGGGATACTGAAGCTTTCTTT. It codes for CASSSQGDTEAFF.

This chain connects TRBV10-3 to TRBJ2-7, with D possibly TRBD2 on 5 matching bases. The CDR3 covers 14 residues. Germline CDR1 and CDR2: ENHRY and SYGVKD. The V and J ends lost 6 bases and 4 bases respectively, with 16 bases between them. CDR3 in amino acids: CAIRSGISSYEQYF. The CDR3 coding sequence is TGTGCCATCAGGTCCGGGATCTCCTCATACGAGCAGTACTTC.

V is TRBV4-3 and J is TRBJ1-2, with 8 bases identical to TRBD1. The CDR3 contains 14 residues. Germline V CDR1 and CDR2: LGHNA, YSLEER. V was pared by 1 base and J by 2 bases, with 0 bases of the junction left unmatched. CDR3 protein: CASSQGTGNYGYTF. CDR3 DNA: TGCGCCAGCAGCCAAGGGACAGGGAACTATGGCTACACCTTC.

The chain joins TRBV6-1 to TRBJ1-3, with D tentatively TRBD1 (5 bases). The V end lost 3 bases, the J end lost 0 bases, and 12 bases lay between the germline ends. This CDR3 has 16 residues. Germline V CDR1 and CDR2: MNHNS, SASEGT. The CDR3 loop reads CASSEGLRSSGNTIYF. CDR3 in DNA: TGTGCCAGCAGTGAGGGACTGAGGAGCTCTGGAAACACCATATATTTT.

The rearrangement uses TRBV19 and TRBJ1-1, with D uncertain. The CDR3 totals 13 residues. Per the germline V gene, CDR1 is LNHDA and CDR2 is SQIVND (reference sequence). Between the trimmed V and J ends, which lost 11 bases and 0 bases, there was a span of 13 bases. CDR3 loop: CAGRADMNTEAFF. CDR3 sequence (DNA): TGTGCCGGGAGGGCAGACATGAACACTGAAGCTTTCTTT.

V gene TRBV19 combines with J gene TRBJ1-5; D gene unclear. CDR1 is LNHDA and CDR2 is SQIVND in the germline V gene (reference sequence). This CDR3 has 15 amino acids. V was shortened by 5 bases and J by 1 base, with 12 bases between the two germline ends. CDR3 region: CASSALGGSNQPQHF. In DNA, the CDR3 is TGTGCCAGTAGTGCTCTCGGAGGGAGCAATCAGCCCCAGCATTTT. Using reference TRBV19 and TRBJ1-5 for the parts outside the CDR3, the full variable domain is DGGITQSPKYLFRKEGQNVTLSCEQNLNHDAMYWYRQDPGQGLRLIYYSQIVNDFQKGDIAEGYSVSREKKESFPLTVTSAQKNPTAFYLCASSALGGSNQPQHFGDGTRLSIL.

The chain recombines TRBV30 with TRBJ2-5; 9 bases line up with TRBD2. Germline trimming cut 0 bases from V and 4 bases from J; bases unmatched to any gene: 6. Germline V gene lookup returns CDR1 GTSNPN and CDR2 SVGIG (reference sequence). This CDR3 contains 15 residues. The CDR3 region is CAWSVPSGAGETQYF. The CDR3 nucleotides read TGTGCCTGGAGTGTGCCTAGCGGGGCGGGAGAGACCCAGTACTTC.

This rearrangement joins TRBV3-1 (or the pseudogene TRBV3-2) to TRBJ2-3; 9 nucleotides match TRBD1. Trimming cost V 0 bases and J 3 bases; bases outside gene matches: 1. The CDR3 is 15 residues long. The germline V gene encodes CDR1 LGHDT and CDR2 YNNKEL (reference sequence). In nucleotides, the CDR3 is TGTGCCAGCAGCCAAGAGGACAGGGGAACAGATACGCAGTATTTT. It translates to CASSQEDRGTDTQYF.

The gene calls are TRBV25-1 and TRBJ1-4; TRBD1 agrees at 7 bases. V was clipped by 3 bases and J by 8 bases; unmatched bases: 9. This CDR3 is 15 amino acids long. Germline CDR1 and CDR2: MGHDK and SYGVNS. CDR3 protein: CASSDLTTGSEKLFF. CDR3 nucleotide sequence: TGTGCCAGCAGTGACCTAACGACAGGGAGCGAAAAACTGTTTTTT.

The J gene is TRBJ1-1, the V gene TRBV19; 8 bases align to TRBD1. The CDR3 loop spans 15 amino acids. The ends lost 3 bases at V and 4 bases at J; junction bases unmatched: 7. CDR1 and CDR2 from the germline V gene are LNHDA and SQIVND (reference sequence). The CDR3, as DNA: TGTGCCAGTAGTATCTCAGGGGGCTGGGGCACTGAAGCTTTCTTT. Protein: CASSISGGWGTEAFF.

This clone was detected only once. This rearrangement joins TRBV7-2 to TRBJ1-2, with D possibly TRBD1 on 5 matching bases. Germline V gene lookup returns CDR1 SGHTA and CDR2 FQGNSA. This CDR3 is 13 amino acids long. Trimming took off 11 bases at V and 0 bases at J, with 13 bases between the two ends. CDR3 sequence reads: CAGGLGANYGYTF. CDR3 nucleotides: TGTGCCGGGGGACTAGGTGCTAACTATGGCTACACCTTC.